What follows are 7 T cell receptor beta chains derived from one specimen sequenced in a study of regulatory T cells in long-lasting Graves disease. Regarding time point: persistent/refractory GD, antithyroid drugs over 5 years with positive TRAb. From RNA extracted from PBMCs, the TCR library was made. CDR3-region Arm-PCR and iRepertoire HTBI primers produced the TCR beta libraries. TCRdb analysed the multiplex PCR reads with MiXCR anew, one entry per CDR3 protein. The data hold about 470,000 distinct CDR3 sequences, with 20% to 25% observed a single time. Sample: peripheral blood mononuclear cells (PBMCs), taken when the disease was refractory, from a patient treated with antithyroid drugs. Receptors were obtained from a female donor with Graves disease.

This clonotype was counted at least ten times. V usage is TRBV2 and J usage is TRBJ1-2, with D maybe TRBD1 (5 bases). Germline V gene sequence: CDR1 SNHLY, CDR2 FYNNEI. The CDR3 runs to 14 residues. Trimming shortened V by 6 bases and J by 2 bases, and 13 bases separated the two germline ends. DNA for the CDR3: TGTGCCAGCAGGGGGGATGAATTAAACTATGGCTACACCTTC. This translates into CASRGDELNYGYTF.

This clonotype has ten or more counts. The chain combines TRBV28 with TRBJ1-2, with no clear D. The V gene lost 5 bases and the J gene lost 4 bases, with 20 bases spanning the gap. This CDR3 contains 16 residues. Germline V gives CDR1 MDHEN, CDR2 SYDVKM. The CDR3 DNA reads as TGTGCCAGCAGTGGTGGAGGGTTTGACCCCGTCTATGGCTACACCTTC. This codes for CASSGGGFDPVYGYTF.

The rearrangement uses TRBV19 and TRBJ1-5, with D possibly TRBD1 on 6 matching bases. There are 15 residues in the CDR3. Germline lookup yields CDR1 LNHDA and CDR2 SQIVND (reference sequence). The V and J ends lost 2 bases and 5 bases respectively, with 13 bases between them. CDR3 nucleotides: TGTGCCAGTAGTATAAGGTACAGGGACGATCAGCCCCAGCATTTT. Translating it yields CASSIRYRDDQPQHF.

Points on this clonotype: A read error may be the cause here, since a much bigger clone is one base away. This chain links TRBV6-2 or TRBV6-3 with TRBJ1-4; D remains ambiguous. Germline V gene data show CDR1 as MNHEY and CDR2 as SVGEGT. This CDR3 is built from 14 residues. The CDR3 region has the DNA TGTGCTCAGCCCGGTGTATCGCCGGTTGGAAAACTGTTTTTT. Its translation: CAQPGVSPVGKLFF.

At least ten counts were recorded for this clonotype. This chain uses TRBV2 with TRBJ1-6, with D hard to call. V was cut by 3 bases and J by 10 bases, with 10 bases left in between. This CDR3 has 13 amino acids. Germline loops: CDR1 SNHLY, CDR2 FYNNEI. The DNA for the CDR3 is TGTGCCAGCAGTGAGATGGCTAGCTCACCCCTCCACTTT. The encoded protein is CASSEMASSPLHF.

The sample holds a few counts of this clonotype. The CDR3: CSARWTASSYEQYF. The DNA of the CDR3 is TGCAGTGCTAGGTGGACAGCAAGCTCCTACGAGCAGTACTTC. The chain has TRBV20-1 and TRBJ2-7, with D possibly being TRBD1 (6 bases). Between the trimmed V and J ends, which lost 3 bases and 0 bases, there was a span of 12 bases. The CDR3 has 14 residues. Per the germline V gene, CDR1 is DFQATT and CDR2 is SNEGSKA (reference sequence).

Ten or more counts support this clonotype. The chain uses TRBV28 and TRBJ1-5; 9 bases match TRBD1. CDR1 MDHEN and CDR2 SYDVKM come from the germline V gene. V dropped 6 bases and J dropped 5; count of bases not matched to a gene: 5. This CDR3 is built from 14 residues. CDR3 sequence (DNA): TGTGCCAGCAGACCGGGACAGGGATATCAGCCCCAGCATTTT. It translates to CASRPGQGYQPQHF.